The source of this T cell receptor beta chain is a study of cytomegalovirus exposure and HLA in healthy donors. This clone has a handful of counts. Its antigen is not identified. Study outcomes and limitations: In a later analysis, productive TCRs from donors in an Asian-associated ancestry cluster reportedly carried fewer N-insertions than the cohort mean. One variant, a missense change in DCLRE1C, was linked in a later analysis to TCR beta V- and J-gene trimming. Among CMV-associated TCR beta chains, most appeared HLA-restricted in a later analysis. Associated with cytomegalovirus, according to the listing, were 150 to 200 TCR beta chains.

V gave up 2 bases and J gave up 11 bases, with 15 bases separating them. Germline CDR1 reads MRHNA; CDR2 reads SNTAGT. The CDR3 is 13 amino acids. 13 Jbeta primers and 60 Vbeta primers were used for the PCR. TCRdb keeps only in-frame clones here, not all; method: immunoSEQ multiplex PCR. The sample consists of tens of thousands of clones, around three quarters of them appearing once. This chain links TRBV6-4 with TRBJ1-1; no firm D call. This receptor was obtained from a woman between 35 and 50 years old in good health and CMV-seropositive. The source material was PBMCs. CDR3 coding DNA: TGTGCCAGCAGTGACCTGCACCCTGGTCGGGCTTTCTTT. Its translation: CASSDLHPGRAFF.